The TCR beta chain under discussion was sequenced for a study of Graves' ophthalmopathy and Graves' hyperthyroidism. Overall study: At the time of initial diagnosis and before any treatment, peripheral blood was collected.

RNA served as the template for amplifying TCR beta CDR3 regions. The authors performed first-round RT-PCR with HTBI primers and then a second-round multiplex PCR. Via MiXCR, TCRdb re-called the multiplex PCR reads, giving one row per CDR3 protein. The sample lists approximately 700,000 distinct CDR3 sequences, under 50% occurring once. This clonotype showed up many times. Sequenced material: peripheral blood. This receptor was taken from an adult man with Graves' ophthalmopathy.

The CDR3 spells CASRYLGQGPYEQYF. In nucleotides, the CDR3 is TGTGCCAGCAGGTATTTGGGACAGGGGCCCTACGAGCAGTACTTC. The chain couples TRBV2 to TRBJ2-7, with TRBD1 matching 10 bases. Germline V gene lookup returns CDR1 SNHLY and CDR2 FYNNEI. CDR3 size: 15 residues. The ends lost 6 bases at V and 2 bases at J; junction bases unmatched: 7.